The sequence of this TCR beta chain was determined in a study of neurological immune-mediated disorders. On this clonotype: The target antigen is unknown.

The starting material, 2 million PBMCs stored at -80 C, gave rise to the unsorted libraries. A 10-nucleotide random UMI tagged transcripts in template-switch 5'RACE cDNA synthesis. TCRdb recomputed calls from the 5' RACE reads with MiXCR, one row per CDR3 protein. The sample lists 55,000 to 70,000 distinct CDR3 sequences; roughly 10% were seen once. The study's findings and limits: Across subjects, no CDR3 amino acid sequence appeared in expanded clones of more than one subject, a finding that suggested private repertoires in all groups. Falling below healthy controls, multiple sclerosis showed the least TCR clonal expansion, while HTLV-1-associated myelopathy showed the most.

The source material was PBMCs. This TCR was sampled from a man between 60 and 70 years old in good health.

The CDR3 loop reads CASSITGDYGYTF. The CDR3 DNA sequence: TGTGCCAGCAGTATAACAGGGGACTATGGCTACACCTTC. This chain connects TRBV6-5 to TRBJ1-2; 7 bases fit TRBD1. From germline, CDR1 is MNHEY and CDR2 SVGAGI. The V and J ends lost 5 bases and 3 bases, in that order; junction bases with no gene match: 3. The CDR3 totals 13 residues.